This T cell receptor (beta chain) was identified during a study of OX40 agonist ivuxolimab in advanced cancers. Study-level results: Within 6 weeks, CD4+ and CD8+ blood T cells expanded clonally at 0.1 to 3.0 mg/kg.

To note about this clone: Its antigen remains unidentified.

TCRdb keeps only in-frame clones here, not all; method: immunoSEQ multiplex PCR. Among about 77,000 clones listed, 65% to 85% were seen once. Blood was sampled at baseline, cycle 4 day 1, and cycle 7 day 1. The specimen comprised CD4+ or CD8+ T cells sorted from blood, sampled in a trial of the OX40 agonist ivuxolimab. This receptor was identified in an adult with an advanced solid tumor such as melanoma, head and neck, liver or kidney cancer.

The DNA of the CDR3 is TGTGCCAGCAGCCGAACCTCCACCCTGAACACTGAAGCTTTCTTT. This translates into CASSRTSTLNTEAFF. The chain joins TRBV7-2 to TRBJ1-1; D not resolved. Looked up from germline, CDR1 is SGHTA and CDR2 is FQGNSA. The CDR3 is 15 residues long. V gave up 5 bases and J gave up 0 bases, with 13 bases separating them.